Listed below are T cell receptor beta chains from one sample, sequenced in a study of shared clonotypes between healthy human individuals. Method: immunoSEQ multiplex PCR; TCRdb's copy keeps in-frame clones and lacks some. The sample lists roughly 2 million clones; about 95% were seen once. Sequencing used naive CD8+ T cells sorted from blood. These receptors all come from a man younger than 35 in good health. Each CDR3 is given with its conserved first and last residue. The order of the fields is D gene, V gene, clone size, J gene, CDR3 protein, CDR3 DNA. A D gene is named only where the DNA matches it firmly. Size values are once, few and many counts, or a class for expanded clones, and some rows have none.

D: TRBD1; V: TRBV4-1; size: once; J: TRBJ1-2; CDR3: CASSHLLTGGNYGYTF; DNA: TGCGCCAGCAGCCACCTCTTAACAGGGGGAAACTATGGCTACACCTTC
D: NA; V: TRBV25-1; size: NA; J: TRBJ1-1; CDR3: CASSVGWDTEAFF; DNA: TGTGCCAGCAGTGTGGGGTGGGACACTGAAGCTTTCTTT
D: NA; V: TRBV9; size: NA; J: TRBJ2-7; CDR3: CASSAEGGTASYEQYF; DNA: TGTGCCAGCAGCGCCGAGGGGGGGACGGCCTCCTACGAGCAGTACTTC
D: NA; V: TRBV7-7; size: NA; J: TRBJ2-3; CDR3: CASSLSPATTDTQYF; DNA: TGTGCTAGCAGCTTGTCGCCGGCTACCACAGATACGCAGTATTTT
D: NA; V: TRBV29-1; size: NA; J: TRBJ2-1; CDR3: CSVEARNSLEQFF; DNA: TGCAGCGTTGAGGCCCGAAATAGTCTTGAGCAGTTCTTC
D: NA; V: TRBV5-8; size: NA; J: TRBJ1-2; CDR3: CASSLTQRVGYGYTF; DNA: TGTGCCAGCAGCTTGACCCAAAGGGTGGGCTATGGCTACACCTTC
D: NA; V: TRBV5-4; size: NA; J: TRBJ1-1; CDR3: CASSLGSNQNTEAFF; DNA: TGTGCCAGCAGCTTAGGGAGCAACCAGAACACTGAAGCTTTCTTT
D: NA; V: TRBV12-5; size: once; J: TRBJ2-3; CDR3: CASGSPRESTDTQYF; DNA: TGTGCTAGTGGATCCCCTCGGGAGAGCACAGATACGCAGTATTTT
D: NA; V: TRBV6-1; size: NA; J: TRBJ2-1; CDR3: CASMGAARHNEQFF; DNA: TGTGCCAGCATGGGAGCCGCCCGCCACAATGAGCAGTTCTTC
D: NA; V: TRBV5-6; size: NA; J: TRBJ2-7; CDR3: CASSFGVNLREQYF; DNA: TGTGCCAGCAGCTTCGGGGTCAACCTACGAGAGCAGTACTTC
D: TRBD1; V: TRBV27; size: NA; J: TRBJ2-3; CDR3: CASSFVGTGVDTQYF; DNA: TGTGCCAGCAGTTTCGTCGGGACAGGCGTAGATACGCAGTATTTT
D: NA; V: TRBV13; size: NA; J: TRBJ2-7; CDR3: CASSLGTVYEQYF; DNA: TGTGCCAGCAGCTTAGGGACAGTCTACGAGCAGTACTTC
D: NA; V: TRBV4-3; size: NA; J: TRBJ2-1; CDR3: CASSQDEVAQDEQFF; DNA: TGCGCCAGCAGCCAAGACGAGGTGGCCCAGGATGAGCAGTTCTTC
D: TRBD1; V: TRBV9; size: NA; J: TRBJ2-7; CDR3: CASSRDSNTYEQYF; DNA: TGTGCCAGCAGCCGGGACAGTAATACCTACGAGCAGTACTTC